Sequencing of this TCR beta chain was carried out in a study of response to subunit inactivated influenza vaccine. This clonotype was observed a single time. One junction end does not reproduce the germline sequence, and a read error may be involved. The CDR3 length is 14 residues. The V gene's germline CDR1 is SGHRS and CDR2 YFSETQ. A single record per CDR3 protein comes from TCRdb applying MiXCR to the RT-PCR reads. The data hold about 500,000 distinct CDR3 sequences, with 16% observed a single time. This receptor was obtained from a man between 50 and 75 years old who received an inactivated influenza vaccine. The chain couples TRBV5-1 to TRBJ2-7; no clear D. The material sequenced was CD4+ T cells sorted from PBMCs, taken less than 30 months after vaccination. The CDR3 region has the DNA TGCGCCTGCAGCTTGTACGCCACTTCCTACGAGCAGTACTTC. Translated: CACSLYATSYEQYF.